The 30 T cell receptor beta chains presented below share a single source sample, sequenced in a study of CD8+ T cells in alopecia areata. As the sequencing template, cDNA was produced by extracting RNA and reverse transcribing it. Measured with immunoSEQ multiplex PCR; TCRdb has only the in-frame clones, and not every one. The sample has about 270,000 clones; 45% to 70% are singletons. The treatment was: oral pan-JAK inhibitor, 5-10 mg twice daily. Material: CD4+ T cells sorted from blood, obtained around week 53, from a patient treated with tofacitinib. These receptors were obtained from a human donor with alopecia areata.

This clone was counted a few times. This sequence joins TRBV29-1 and TRBJ2-7; D ambiguous. Germline V gene sequence: CDR1 SQVTM, CDR2 ANQGSEA. The CDR3 is made up of 13 amino acids. V was shortened by 6 bases and J by 1 base, with 13 bases between the two germline ends. CDR3 nucleotides: TGCAGCGTCACGACGTCGAGTTCCTACGAGCAGTACTTC. It yields the protein CSVTTSSSYEQYF.

This clone has just a few counts. V gene TRBV5-5 combines with J gene TRBJ1-1, with unresolved D. The ends were cut back, 2 bases at V and 2 bases at J, with 7 bases in the middle. Germline CDR1 and CDR2: SGHKS and YYEKEE (reference sequence). The CDR3 runs to 13 residues. The CDR3 spells CASSFKSNTEAFF. CDR3 coding DNA: TGTGCCAGCAGCTTTAAATCTAACACTGAAGCTTTCTTT.

This clone was seen only a few times. This sequence joins TRBV5-1 and TRBJ2-7, with D perhaps TRBD2 (5 bases). Between the trimmed V and J ends, which lost 2 bases and 7 bases, there was a span of 16 bases. The CDR3 consists of 14 residues. Germline-derived CDR1 and CDR2 are SGHRS and YFSETQ. The CDR3 bases are TGCGCCAGCAGCTTAAACGCCAAGACGGGGGAGCAGTACTTC. This gives the protein CASSLNAKTGEQYF.

The V gene is TRBV30, the J gene TRBJ2-1, with 8 bases lining up with TRBD1. V was pared by 3 bases and J by 2 bases, with 3 bases of the junction left unmatched. Germline V gene data show CDR1 as GTSNPN and CDR2 as SVGIG (reference sequence). The length of the CDR3 is 14 residues. For the CDR3, the DNA is TGTGCCTGGAGCCAGGGACAGGCCTACAATGAGCAGTTCTTC. It codes for CAWSQGQAYNEQFF.

This clone has just a few counts. This chain links TRBV18 with TRBJ1-2; D is possibly TRBD1 (6 bases). The CDR3 is 14 amino acids. The V gene lost 3 bases and the J gene lost 3 bases, with 11 bases spanning the gap. The V gene's germline CDR1 is KGHSH and CDR2 LQKENI. In DNA, the CDR3 is TGTGCCAGCTCACCTTTCAGGGGTGACTATGGCTACACCTTC. It specifies CASSPFRGDYGYTF.

In regard to this clone: Other nucleotide sequences from this sample produce the same CDR3. The chain joins TRBV5-1 to TRBJ1-6; TRBD1 is a possible D gene (5 bases). The CDR3 consists of 14 residues. V was pared by 0 bases and J by 7 bases, with 8 bases between. Germline-derived CDR1 and CDR2 are SGHRS and YFSETQ. The CDR3 protein is CASSLGGANSPLHF. In nucleotides, the CDR3 is TGCGCCAGCAGCTTGGGAGGGGCAAATTCACCCCTCCACTTT.

There are a few counts of this clone. The V gene is TRBV18, the J gene TRBJ1-2; the D gene is possibly TRBD1 (6 bases). V dropped 1 base and J dropped 8 bases, with 20 bases sitting between them. CDR3 length: 16 residues. CDR1 and CDR2 (germline): KGHSH, LQKENI. The CDR3 is CASSPQGQGSLSGYTF. CDR3 nucleotide sequence: TGTGCCAGCTCACCACAGGGGCAGGGGAGCTTGAGCGGCTACACCTTC.

The rearrangement uses TRBV5-6 and TRBJ2-7; TRBD2 is a possible D gene (6 bases). Trimming removed 4 bases at V and 4 bases at J, with 9 bases between. The germline V gene has CDR1 SGHDT and CDR2 YYEEEE. The CDR3 is 12 residues long. The CDR3 here is CASSPRGYEQYF. DNA of the CDR3: TGTGCCAGCAGCCCCCGGGGGTACGAGCAGTACTTC. The full variable domain, its missing parts supplied by reference TRBV5-6 and TRBJ2-7, is DAGVTQSPTHLIKTRGQQVTLRCSPKSGHDTVSWYQQALGQGPQFIFQYYEEEERQRGNFPDRFSGHQFPNYSSELNVNALLLGDSALYLCASSPRGYEQYFGPGTRLTVT.

This clone was counted a single time. The genes are TRBV29-1 and TRBJ1-2, with TRBD1 identical over 10 bases. The J segment lost 5 bases and the V segment lost 3 bases, leaving 3 bases of the junction unmatched. Germline V CDR1 and CDR2: SQVTM, ANQGSEA. The CDR3 length is 13 residues. The CDR3 is CSVERTGGYGYTF. The CDR3, as DNA: TGCAGCGTTGAGAGGACAGGGGGTTATGGCTACACCTTC.

This sequence joins TRBV2 and TRBJ2-5; D possibly corresponds to TRBD1 (5 bases). Deletions cut 5 bases from V and 0 bases from J, with 10 bases between. The CDR3 is 14 amino acids. Looked up from germline, CDR1 is SNHLY and CDR2 is FYNNEI. The CDR3: CASSFQGHQETQYF. The CDR3 region has the DNA TGTGCCAGCAGTTTTCAGGGTCACCAAGAGACCCAGTACTTC.

This clone has a handful of counts. V usage is TRBV29-1 and J usage is TRBJ2-5, with D possibly being TRBD1 (6 bases). CDR3 length: 14 residues. The V end was cut by 0 bases, the J end by 3 bases, with 11 bases between. Germline-derived CDR1 and CDR2 are SQVTM and ANQGSEA. The CDR3 here is CSVEDRNREETQYF. CDR3 nucleotides: TGCAGCGTTGAAGATCGGAACAGGGAAGAGACCCAGTACTTC.

A single count supports this clone. The J gene is TRBJ2-7, the V gene TRBV5-1; D unclear. Looked up from germline, CDR1 is SGHRS and CDR2 is YFSETQ. The germline V and J ends were trimmed by 6 bases and 1 base, with 11 bases remaining between them. The CDR3 has 13 residues. This chain's CDR3 is CASTESASYEQYF. The CDR3 DNA follows: TGCGCCAGCACCGAATCTGCGTCCTACGAGCAGTACTTC.

The chain carries TRBV29-1 and TRBJ1-4; possible D gene TRBD1, 6 bases. Germline V gene data show CDR1 as SQVTM and CDR2 as ANQGSEA. This CDR3 region has 13 residues. Trimming stripped 7 bases from V and 8 bases from J, with 17 bases between. CDR3 region: CSADGSQGEKLFF. For the CDR3, the DNA is TGCAGCGCCGACGGGTCCCAGGGGGAAAAACTGTTTTTT. The complete variable domain, with remaining parts taken from reference TRBV29-1 and TRBJ1-4, reads SAVISQKPSRDICQRGTSLTIQCQVDSQVTMMFWYRQQPGQSLTLIATANQGSEATYESGFVIDKFPISRPNLTFSTLTVSNMSPEDSSIYLCSADGSQGEKLFFGSGTQLSVL.

Here the CDR3 DNA reads TGTGCCAGCACCCCGGGGGCGGGAGCACCCCTCCACTTT. Protein product: CASTPGAGAPLHF. This chain connects TRBV5-4 to TRBJ1-6; D is possibly TRBD1 (6 bases). CDR3 length equals 13 residues. V lost 6 bases to trimming and J lost 11 bases, with 15 bases between them. The germline V gene has CDR1 SGHNT and CDR2 YYREEE (reference sequence).

The rearrangement uses TRBV29-1 and TRBJ2-1; possible D gene TRBD1, 5 bases. CDR1 and CDR2 (germline): SQVTM, ANQGSEA. The CDR3 covers 14 residues. Trimming removed 7 bases at V and 4 bases at J, with 17 bases between. CDR3 amino acids: CSGKRYTGYNEQFF. The CDR3 DNA is TGCAGCGGGAAAAGGTATACAGGTTACAATGAGCAGTTCTTC.

The chain carries TRBV5-6 and TRBJ2-6, with D hard to call. Germline V gene lookup returns CDR1 SGHDT and CDR2 YYEEEE. The CDR3 is 15 residues long. Trimming stripped 0 bases from V and 2 bases from J, with 6 bases between. CDR3 protein: CASSLVPPGANVLTF. The CDR3 DNA reads as TGTGCCAGCAGCTTGGTGCCACCTGGGGCCAACGTCCTGACTTTC.

The chain links TRBV25-1 to TRBJ2-1, with D possibly being TRBD2 (5 bases). V shed 3 bases and J shed 8 bases, with 17 bases lying between them. The CDR3 length is 15 residues. CDR1 is MGHDK and CDR2 is SYGVNS in the germline V gene. This chain's CDR3 is CASSERAGLVHEQFF. The CDR3 DNA follows: TGTGCCAGCAGTGAGAGGGCGGGTTTGGTCCATGAGCAGTTCTTC.

The rearrangement joins TRBV12-5 to TRBJ2-6; D not resolved. The V end lost 3 bases, the J end lost 2 bases, and 2 bases lay between the germline ends. Germline loops: CDR1 LGHNT, CDR2 FRNRAP. This CDR3 has 13 amino acids. CDR3 sequence: CASGFPGANVLTF. The CDR3 DNA reads as TGTGCTAGTGGTTTTCCTGGGGCCAACGTCCTGACTTTC.

This chain connects TRBV9 to TRBJ2-5, with 9 bases lining up with TRBD2. Germline values: CDR1 SGDLS, CDR2 YYNGEE. J lost 1 base, V lost 0 bases, and 10 bases had no gene match. The CDR3 has 18 residues. The CDR3, as DNA: TGTGCCAGCAGCGTAGTCGGTAGCGGGGGACCAATCCAAGAGACCCAGTACTTC. Its translation: CASSVVGSGGPIQETQYF.

The chain combines TRBV5-4 with TRBJ1-6, with no clear D. From germline, CDR1 is SGHNT and CDR2 YYREEE (reference sequence). CDR3 length: 12 amino acids. Trimming removed 0 bases at V and 9 bases at J, with 4 bases between. The CDR3 sequence: CASSLGASPLHF. CDR3 DNA sequence: TGTGCCAGCAGCTTGGGGGCTTCACCCCTCCACTTT.

The rearrangement links TRBV5-6 to TRBJ1-2; a weak D match, TRBD1 (5 bases). The CDR3 covers 13 residues. The V end was cut by 4 bases, the J end by 4 bases, with 11 bases between. Germline V gene sequence: CDR1 SGHDT, CDR2 YYEEEE. Here the CDR3 DNA reads TGTGCCAGCAGCCCGGGACGTACCTATGGCTACACCTTC. As protein: CASSPGRTYGYTF.

The chain carries TRBV7-9 and TRBJ1-1; D might be TRBD1 (5 bases). The length of the CDR3 is 13 residues. CDR1 is SEHNR and CDR2 is FQNEAQ in the germline V gene (reference sequence). Trimming left V 4 bases short and J 5 bases short, with 11 bases between. Here the CDR3 DNA reads TGTGCCAGCAGCTCGCAGGGTACTACTGAAGCTTTCTTT. It codes for CASSSQGTTEAFF. The full variable domain, its missing parts supplied by reference TRBV7-9 and TRBJ1-1, is DTGVSQNPRHKITKRGQNVTFRCDPISEHNRLYWYRQTLGQGPEFLTYFQNEAQLEKSRLLSDRFSAERPKGSFSTLEIQRTEQGDSAMYLCASSSQGTTEAFFGQGTRLTVV.

Only a few counts were recorded for this clone. The same CDR3 can be traced to other DNA sequences in this sample. J is TRBJ1-5 and V is TRBV30; D gene uncertain. The V and J ends lost 1 base and 1 base respectively, with 5 bases between them. Germline CDR1 is GTSNPN and CDR2 is SVGIG (reference sequence). This CDR3 is built from 13 residues. CDR3 bases: TGTGCCTGGAGTGCAGACAGCAATCAGCCCCAGCATTTT. Translating it yields CAWSADSNQPQHF.

The sample holds one count of this clone. This sequence joins TRBV5-1 and TRBJ1-2; D might be TRBD1 (6 bases). The germline CDR1 and CDR2 sequences are SGHRS and YFSETQ. This CDR3 has 16 residues. The V gene lost 4 bases and the J gene lost 0 bases, with 16 bases spanning the gap. The CDR3 sequence: CASSLGHVESNYGYTF. The CDR3 DNA is TGCGCCAGCAGCCTGGGACATGTGGAGTCTAACTATGGCTACACCTTC.

The chain has TRBV15 and TRBJ1-5; 7 positions agree with TRBD1. There are 14 residues in the CDR3. V shed 5 bases, J shed 7 bases, and the junction held 8 bases outside the gene matches. Germline V gene sequence: CDR1 LNHNV, CDR2 YYDKDF (reference sequence). CDR3 sequence: CATSRGGTGQPQHF. CDR3 bases: TGTGCCACCAGCCGAGGGGGCACGGGCCAGCCCCAGCATTTT.

The chain uses TRBV6-6 and TRBJ1-2; D is unclear. V dropped 8 bases and J dropped 5 bases, with 12 bases sitting between them. Looked up from germline, CDR1 is MNHNY and CDR2 is SVGAGI (reference sequence). This CDR3 has 12 amino acids. CDR3 bases: TGTGCCAGCGCGCTATCTAGATATGGCTACACCTTC. It encodes CASALSRYGYTF.

The chain uses TRBV18 and TRBJ1-1; D gene uncertain. Trimming cost V 3 bases and J 1 base, with 12 bases left between them. Germline-derived CDR1 and CDR2 are KGHSH and LQKENI. CDR3 length: 15 residues. The CDR3 loop is CASSPRTISNTEAFF. For the CDR3, the DNA is TGTGCCAGCTCACCCAGAACCATCTCGAACACTGAAGCTTTCTTT.

The chain recombines TRBV20-1 with TRBJ2-7; D possibly matches TRBD1 or TRBD2 (5 bases each). V shed 5 bases and J shed 3 bases, with 8 bases lying between them. CDR3 length: 11 amino acids. CDR1 is DFQATT, CDR2 SNEGSKA, per germline (reference sequence). DNA for the CDR3: TGCAGTGCTGGGACGGGCTACGAGCAGTACTTC. Its protein is CSAGTGYEQYF.

The rearrangement links TRBV5-1 to TRBJ2-5; 9 nucleotides align to TRBD1. The CDR3 spans 14 residues. Germline V gene data show CDR1 as SGHRS and CDR2 as YFSETQ. V gave up 4 bases and J gave up 4 bases; unmatched junction bases: 5. The CDR3 DNA is TGCGCCAGCAGCGGGACAGGGAGGAGAGAGACCCAGTACTTC. Protein product: CASSGTGRRETQYF.

A remark on this clone: Its ends do not fully match the called genes, so a read error is possible. The genes are TRBV6-6 and TRBJ2-5, with D maybe TRBD2 (5 bases). Germline CDR1 is MNHNY and CDR2 is SVGAGI (reference sequence). CDR3 length: 12 amino acids. The CDR3 protein is CASSGEQGTQYF. The CDR3 nucleotides read TGTGCCAGCAGCGGGGAGCAAGGGACCCAGTACTTC.